The 12 T cell receptor beta chains given below trace back to one sample, sequenced in a study of T cell responses to AZD1222 COVID-19 vaccine. TCRdb keeps only in-frame clones here, not all; method: immunoSEQ multiplex PCR. The sample carries about 120,000 clones, 90% recorded once. The specimen comprised peripheral blood, sampled on day 0 of AZD1222 vaccination. The receptors were sampled from an adult in good health.

The CDR3 here is CASSPRVNTEAFF. For the CDR3, the DNA is TGTGCCAGCTCACCACGAGTGAACACTGAAGCTTTCTTT. The genes are TRBV18 and TRBJ1-1, with D uncertain. CDR3 length: 13 residues. Germline CDR1 and CDR2: KGHSH and LQKENI. Trimming took 1 base from V and 0 from J, leaving 3 bases between them.

This chain links TRBV4-3 with TRBJ1-5; D is possibly TRBD1 (6 bases). CDR1 and CDR2 from the germline V gene are LGHNA and YSLEER. CDR3 length: 15 amino acids. V lost 3 bases, J lost 5 bases, and 14 bases lay in between. The CDR3 loop reads CASSQAGESDQPQHF. The DNA for the CDR3 is TGCGCCAGCAGCCAGGCAGGGGAGAGTGATCAGCCCCAGCATTTT.

The chain joins TRBV19 to TRBJ2-7; possibly TRBD1 for D (6 bases). CDR3 length: 15 residues. Per germline, CDR1 LNHDA and CDR2 SQIVND (reference sequence). Trimming shortened V by 3 bases and J by 3 bases, and 15 bases separated the two germline ends. CDR3 in amino acids: CASSIRHLGGYEQYF. CDR3 coding DNA: TGTGCCAGTAGTATTAGGCATTTAGGGGGCTACGAGCAGTACTTC.

The count of this clone is one. CDR3 in amino acids: CASSLYTDRGNQPQHF. The CDR3 DNA reads TGTGCCAGCAGTTTATATACGGACAGGGGAAATCAGCCCCAGCATTTT. The genes are TRBV28 and TRBJ1-5; 9 positions match TRBD1. Germline values: CDR1 MDHEN, CDR2 SYDVKM. V shed 1 base, J shed 4 bases, and the junction held 5 bases outside the gene matches. The CDR3 loop spans 16 amino acids.

The J gene is TRBJ2-3, the V gene TRBV19; D possibly corresponds to TRBD2 (7 bases). V dropped 6 bases and J dropped 4 bases, with 14 bases sitting between them. The CDR3 spans 14 residues. Germline-derived CDR1 and CDR2 are LNHDA and SQIVND (reference sequence). CDR3 protein: CASRSGGIADTQYF. CDR3 in DNA: TGTGCCAGTAGATCGGGGGGCATCGCAGATACGCAGTATTTT.

This clone came up a few times. J is TRBJ1-2 and V is TRBV4-1, with D possibly TRBD1 on 6 matching bases. Germline V lookup: CDR1 MGHRA, CDR2 YSYEKL. Trimming removed 1 base at V and 6 bases at J, with 18 bases between. This CDR3 contains 16 residues. Here the CDR3 reads CASSQGGYRANDGYTF. CDR3 DNA: TGCGCCAGCAGCCAAGGGGGGTACAGGGCGAACGATGGCTACACCTTC.

The V gene is TRBV29-1, the J gene TRBJ2-1; D is unresolved. The CDR3 is made up of 15 amino acids. Germline assignment: CDR1 SQVTM and CDR2 ANQGSEA. V was trimmed by 2 bases and J by 0 bases, leaving 11 bases between them. The CDR3 nucleotides are TGCAGCGTTGAATTAGTCCTGAGCTCCTACAATGAGCAGTTCTTC. Its protein is CSVELVLSSYNEQFF.

The chain links TRBV18 to TRBJ2-2; no clear D gene. Germline V lookup: CDR1 KGHSH, CDR2 LQKENI. V was cut by 5 bases and J by 7 bases, with 23 bases left in between. CDR3 length: 17 residues. The CDR3 sequence is CASSVFQSSGTVGELFF. CDR3 sequence (DNA): TGTGCCAGCTCAGTATTTCAGAGTTCCGGTACTGTCGGGGAGCTGTTTTTT. Drawing the rest from reference TRBV18 and TRBJ2-2, the complete variable domain is NAGVMQNPRHLVRRRGQEARLRCSPMKGHSHVYWYRQLPEEGLKFMVYLQKENIIDESGMPKERFSAEFPKEGPSILRIQQVVRGDSAAYFCASSVFQSSGTVGELFFGEGSRLTVL.

The chain links TRBV19 to TRBJ2-5, with D possibly matching TRBD1 (6 bases). In germline, CDR1 is LNHDA, CDR2 SQIVND (reference sequence). V lost 5 bases and J 4 bases, leaving 20 bases between the germline ends. The CDR3 covers 16 residues. The CDR3 nucleotides read TGTGCCAGTAGTCTCGGGGCAGGGGCCATCAGAGAGACCCAGTACTTC. Its protein product is CASSLGAGAIRETQYF.

Here the CDR3 reads CASRDRGGTEAFF. The CDR3 bases are TGTGCCAGTAGAGACAGGGGGGGCACTGAAGCTTTCTTT. The chain joins TRBV28 to TRBJ1-1, with 9 bases identical to TRBD1. This CDR3 region has 13 residues. CDR1 is MDHEN and CDR2 is SYDVKM in the germline V gene. Losses at the gene ends were 9 bases for V and 4 bases for J; bases not matched to a gene: 6. Drawing the rest from reference TRBV28 and TRBJ1-1, the complete variable domain is DVKVTQSSRYLVKRTGEKVFLECVQDMDHENMFWYRQDPGLGLRLIYFSYDVKMKEKGDIPEGYSVSREKKERFSLILESASTNQTSMYLCASRDRGGTEAFFGQGTRLTVV.

The J gene is TRBJ1-2, the V gene TRBV6-1; no reliable D call. The CDR3 has 14 residues. Germline CDR1 MNHNS, CDR2 SASEGT. Trimming shortened V by 1 base and J by 3 bases, and 9 bases separated the two germline ends. CDR3 sequence (DNA): TGTGCCAGCAGTGAAGGAGGGTTTGACTATGGCTACACCTTC. This codes for CASSEGGFDYGYTF.

The chain has TRBV10-1 and TRBJ2-3, with 8 positions matching TRBD2. Germline-derived CDR1 and CDR2 are WNHNN and SYGVQD (reference sequence). This CDR3 is 17 amino acids long. The trim removed 7 bases at V and 6 bases at J, leaving 18 bases unmatched. The CDR3 bases are TGCGCCAGCAACGGAGGGGCAGATGCGGGGGGTGTTGATACGCAGTATTTT. The encoded protein is CASNGGADAGGVDTQYF.